This TCR beta chain was documented in a study of fetal regulatory T cell absence and autoimmunity (dated 2017 in TCRdb). Regarding the complete study: Exocrine pancreas autoimmunity was seen in the IPEX patients without clinical diabetes. What the authors observed across the whole study: The oligoclonal enrichment was taken as support for antigen-driven autoimmunity in the pancreas before birth in IPEX syndrome. TRB gene family usage was found to be broadly similar between cord blood and pancreas and to resemble published neonatal and adult repertoires. The TCR compartment showed significant oligoclonal enrichment in pancreas versus cord blood, with some top clones over 85-fold enriched.

Of note for this clone: Its recognized antigen is unknown. The sample holds no much larger clone one base away, and base qualities are not on file.

Repertoire sequencing was done on genomic DNA taken from frozen pancreas tissue. The DNeasy Blood and Tissue Kit was used to extract roughly 1.9-3.2 ug of genomic DNA from either umbilical cord blood or frozen pancreas. Including cysteine and phenylalanine, the CDR3 has 13 amino acids. Only the CDR3 region is kept as DNA, spanning 39 bases read in frame from base 1. CDR1 and CDR2 are drawn from the germline V gene (reference sequence): PRHDT, FYEKMQ. Trimming removed 4 bases from V and 2 bases from J; the gene matches leave 1 base unexplained. On the immunoSEQ human TCRbeta survey platform, TCRbeta CDR3 regions were amplified and barcoded with a two-step multiplex PCR. Libraries were sequenced on Illumina instruments, and IgH from the same samples was sequenced in parallel. Per the original workflow: To remove PCR and sequencing errors, raw reads were filtered against IMGT V, D, J definitions and grouped with a nearest-neighbor algorithm. Clones were defined as identical nucleotide sequences, and differential abundance between tissues was assessed by per-clone Fisher exact tests with a pFDR threshold of p<0.01. Clones with frequencies too low for statistical inference were excluded by a minimum inclusion filter of 10 in either sample. The immunoSEQ Analyzer was used for pairwise clonal comparisons, and IMGT tools were used to assess gene family usage. TCRdb mirrors the immuneACCESS table, restricted to in-frame sequences. Some clones are absent from its copies; in checked studies, under half trace to an unresolved V gene, and the reason for the others is unknown. V, J and clone size are those of that table, while D and trimming were read from the DNA. Across this sample there are roughly 95,000 clones, with 72% seen only once. The biggest ten clones account for 1.5% to 2% of the sample.

This receptor chain uses TRBV13 and TRBJ2-5, and 7 bases in between align with TRBD1. Sequenced: pancreas tissue. The origin of this receptor is a male donor with IPEX syndrome. This receptor carries the CDR3 CASSSGQQETQYF. The base sequence is TGTGCCAGCAGCTCGGGACAGCAAGAGACCCAGTACTTC.